This T cell receptor beta chain is from a study of regulatory T cells in long-lasting Graves disease. Overall study results and limits: Persistent Graves' cases showed lower TCR diversity than newly diagnosed cases. Favoring TRBV28, TRBJ1-2 and TRBJ2-5 was a feature seen in persistent disease.

The time point is: persistent/refractory GD, antithyroid drugs over 5 years with positive TRAb. PBMCs were the source of the RNA used for TCR sequencing. The germline gives CDR1 MNHNS, CDR2 SASEGT. The CDR3 contains 15 residues. The V and J ends lost 6 bases and 6 bases respectively, with 18 bases between them. Building the TCR beta libraries relied on iRepertoire HTBI primers, and CDR3 regions underwent Arm-PCR. TCRdb redid the calling of the multiplex PCR reads with MiXCR, one entry per CDR3 protein. In the table there are over 350,000 distinct CDR3 sequences, less than 25% of which are singletons. About this clonotype: The antigen is undetermined.

The source is a female donor with Graves disease. The specimen was peripheral blood mononuclear cells (PBMCs), collected when the disease was refractory, from a patient treated with antithyroid drugs. The chain has TRBV6-1 and TRBJ1-5, with D unresolved. The CDR3 sequence is CASRDPGIASQPQHF. DNA of the CDR3: TGTGCCAGCAGGGATCCGGGGATAGCATCTCAGCCCCAGCATTTT.